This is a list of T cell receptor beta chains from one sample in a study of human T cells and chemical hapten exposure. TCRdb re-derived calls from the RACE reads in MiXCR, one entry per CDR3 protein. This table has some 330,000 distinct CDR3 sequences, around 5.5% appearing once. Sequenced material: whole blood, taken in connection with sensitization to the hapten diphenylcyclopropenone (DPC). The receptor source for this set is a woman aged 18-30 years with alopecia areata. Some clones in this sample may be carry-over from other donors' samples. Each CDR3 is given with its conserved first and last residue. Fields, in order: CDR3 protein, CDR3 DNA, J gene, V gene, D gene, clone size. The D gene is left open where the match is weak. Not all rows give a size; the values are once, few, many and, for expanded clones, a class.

CDR3 protein: CASMKGATEAFF
CDR3 DNA: TGTGCCAGCATGAAGGGGGCCACTGAAGCTTTCTTT
J gene: TRBJ1-1
V gene: TRBV7-9
D gene: TRBD1
clone size: many

CDR3 protein: CASSIYDRGRYEQYF
CDR3 DNA: TGTGCCAGCAGCATATATGACAGGGGTCGGTACGAGCAGTACTTC
J gene: TRBJ2-7
V gene: TRBV5-6
D gene: TRBD1
clone size: many

CDR3 protein: CASSQAGSPLHF
CDR3 DNA: TGTGCCAGCAGTCAGGCGGGTTCACCCCTCCACTTT
J gene: TRBJ1-6
V gene: TRBV6-5
D gene: NA
clone size: NA

CDR3 protein: CASSLGGYTDTQYF
CDR3 DNA: TGTGCCAGCAGCTTGGGCGGATACACAGATACGCAGTATTTT
J gene: TRBJ2-3
V gene: TRBV5-1
D gene: NA
clone size: many

CDR3 protein: CASSTTSGGAIDTQYF
CDR3 DNA: TGTGCCAGCAGTACGACTAGCGGGGGGGCCATAGATACGCAGTATTTT
J gene: TRBJ2-3
V gene: TRBV2
D gene: TRBD2
clone size: few

CDR3 protein: CASSRGDPDTGELFF
CDR3 DNA: TGTGCCAGCAGCAGGGGGGACCCTGACACCGGGGAGCTGTTTTTT
J gene: TRBJ2-2
V gene: TRBV9
D gene: NA
clone size: NA

CDR3 protein: CASRKSAGGDTQYF
CDR3 DNA: TGTGCCAGCAGGAAAAGTGCGGGGGGGGATACGCAGTATTTT
J gene: TRBJ2-3
V gene: TRBV12-3/TRBV12-4
D gene: TRBD2
clone size: many

CDR3 protein: CSADDISLRDTQYF
CDR3 DNA: TGCAGTGCCGACGATATTTCCCTTCGGGATACGCAGTATTTT
J gene: TRBJ2-3
V gene: TRBV20-1
D gene: NA
clone size: many

CDR3 protein: CASSQVSGQGNTDTQYF
CDR3 DNA: TGTGCCAGCAGCCAAGTAAGCGGACAGGGGAACACAGATACGCAGTATTTT
J gene: TRBJ2-3
V gene: TRBV4-2
D gene: TRBD1
clone size: NA

CDR3 protein: CASSRGYTGTTHNSPLHF
CDR3 DNA: TGCGCCAGCAGCCGTGGGTATACCGGGACAACACATAATTCACCCCTCCACTTT
J gene: TRBJ1-6
V gene: TRBV5-1
D gene: NA
clone size: many

CDR3 protein: CASSSGTKTYEQYF
CDR3 DNA: TGTGCCAGCAGTTCCGGGACGAAAACCTACGAGCAGTACTTC
J gene: TRBJ2-7
V gene: TRBV6-2/TRBV6-3
D gene: NA
clone size: few

CDR3 protein: CASSLRRVAGDTDTQYF
CDR3 DNA: TGTGCCAGCAGCCTAAGGAGGGTAGCGGGGGACACAGATACGCAGTATTTT
J gene: TRBJ2-3
V gene: TRBV7-9
D gene: TRBD2
clone size: many

CDR3 protein: CASSLGASGVSTDTQYF
CDR3 DNA: TGTGCCAGCAGCTTGGGGGCTAGCGGGGTGAGCACAGATACGCAGTATTTT
J gene: TRBJ2-3
V gene: TRBV5-6
D gene: TRBD2
clone size: NA

CDR3 protein: CASSSRLLAGAADTQYF
CDR3 DNA: TGTGCCAGCAGCTCTAGATTACTAGCGGGGGCGGCAGATACGCAGTATTTT
J gene: TRBJ2-3
V gene: TRBV7-2
D gene: TRBD2
clone size: many

CDR3 protein: CASSLRAGDTDTQYF
CDR3 DNA: TGCGCCAGCAGCTTACGAGCGGGGGACACAGATACGCAGTATTTT
J gene: TRBJ2-3
V gene: TRBV13
D gene: TRBD2
clone size: many

CDR3 protein: CASSFVGYNQPQHF
CDR3 DNA: TGTGCCAGCAGTTTTGTCGGTTACAATCAGCCCCAGCATTTT
J gene: TRBJ1-5
V gene: TRBV28
D gene: NA
clone size: NA

CDR3 protein: CASSFVVRSEQFF
CDR3 DNA: TGTGCCAGCAGTTTTGTCGTGAGGAGTGAGCAGTTCTTC
J gene: TRBJ2-1
V gene: TRBV12-3/TRBV12-4
D gene: NA
clone size: NA

CDR3 protein: CASSFVETGEQYF
CDR3 DNA: TGCGCCAGCAGCTTTGTGGAGACGGGCGAGCAGTACTTC
J gene: TRBJ2-7
V gene: TRBV5-1
D gene: NA
clone size: few

CDR3 protein: CSAAGRGNQPQHF
CDR3 DNA: TGCAGTGCCGCCGGACGGGGCAATCAGCCCCAGCATTTT
J gene: TRBJ1-5
V gene: TRBV20-1
D gene: NA
clone size: few

CDR3 protein: CASSRGQVLKNSPLHF
CDR3 DNA: TGCGCCAGCAGCCGGGGACAGGTCCTCAAGAATTCACCCCTCCACTTT
J gene: TRBJ1-6
V gene: TRBV4-1
D gene: TRBD1
clone size: NA

CDR3 protein: CASNNQPQHF
CDR3 DNA: TGTGCCAGTAATAATCAGCCCCAGCATTTT
J gene: TRBJ1-5
V gene: TRBV19
D gene: NA
clone size: few

CDR3 protein: CASSLVGASNTGELFF
CDR3 DNA: TGCGCCAGCAGCTTGGTGGGGGCCTCGAACACCGGGGAGCTGTTTTTT
J gene: TRBJ2-2
V gene: TRBV5-1
D gene: NA
clone size: NA

CDR3 protein: CASSSEGLPDTQYF
CDR3 DNA: TGCGCCAGCAGCTCAGAGGGGTTGCCAGATACGCAGTATTTT
J gene: TRBJ2-3
V gene: TRBV5-1
D gene: NA
clone size: many

CDR3 protein: CASSLVAAGRTDTQYF
CDR3 DNA: TGTGCCAGCAGCTTAGTTGCGGCGGGCCGCACAGATACGCAGTATTTT
J gene: TRBJ2-3
V gene: TRBV7-2
D gene: NA
clone size: NA

CDR3 protein: CASSFGVGVNSDTQYF
CDR3 DNA: TGTGCCAGCAGTTTCGGGGTAGGGGTAAATTCAGATACGCAGTATTTT
J gene: TRBJ2-3
V gene: TRBV28
D gene: NA
clone size: NA

CDR3 protein: CASSPMGGAHQPQHF
CDR3 DNA: TGTGCCAGCAGCCCTATGGGGGGGGCCCATCAGCCCCAGCATTTT
J gene: TRBJ1-5
V gene: TRBV11-2
D gene: NA
clone size: many

CDR3 protein: CSVERTRDGYTF
CDR3 DNA: TGCAGCGTTGAACGCACCCGGGATGGCTACACCTTC
J gene: TRBJ1-2
V gene: TRBV29-1
D gene: NA
clone size: NA

CDR3 protein: CSARGNRGGNQPQHF
CDR3 DNA: TGCAGTGCTAGAGGGAACAGGGGAGGCAATCAGCCCCAGCATTTT
J gene: TRBJ1-5
V gene: TRBV20-1
D gene: TRBD1
clone size: many

CDR3 protein: CSASLRNEKLIF
CDR3 DNA: TGCAGTGCTTCCCTTCGTAATGAAAAACTGATTTTT
J gene: TRBJ1-4
V gene: TRBV20-1
D gene: NA
clone size: NA

CDR3 protein: CASSDQPNTEAFF
CDR3 DNA: TGTGCCAGCAGTGACCAGCCGAACACTGAAGCTTTCTTT
J gene: TRBJ1-1
V gene: TRBV6-4
D gene: NA
clone size: many

CDR3 protein: CASSRRGYTEAFF
CDR3 DNA: TGTGCCAGCAGCCGAAGGGGCTACACTGAAGCTTTCTTT
J gene: TRBJ1-1
V gene: TRBV11-1
D gene: NA
clone size: NA

CDR3 protein: CAITGQETQYF
CDR3 DNA: TGTGCCATCACCGGCCAAGAGACCCAGTACTTC
J gene: TRBJ2-5
V gene: TRBV10-3
D gene: NA
clone size: few

CDR3 protein: CASSQEAGGNEQFF
CDR3 DNA: TGTGCCAGCAGCCAAGAGGCAGGCGGCAATGAGCAGTTCTTC
J gene: TRBJ2-1
V gene: TRBV3-1
D gene: NA
clone size: NA

CDR3 protein: CASSQGGTAGRTGELFF
CDR3 DNA: TGTGCCAGCAGCCAAGGCGGGACCGCGGGTCGTACCGGGGAGCTGTTTTTT
J gene: TRBJ2-2
V gene: TRBV4-2
D gene: NA
clone size: many

CDR3 protein: CSARGLAERNLPTNEKLFF
CDR3 DNA: TGCAGTGCTAGAGGCCTGGCAGAGCGAAACCTCCCAACTAATGAAAAACTGTTTTTT
J gene: TRBJ1-4
V gene: TRBV20-1
D gene: NA
clone size: many

CDR3 protein: CASSLSLRETQYF
CDR3 DNA: TGTGCCAGCAGTTTGAGTCTTAGAGAGACCCAGTACTTC
J gene: TRBJ2-5
V gene: TRBV27
D gene: NA
clone size: few

CDR3 protein: CASSEATPLRIQYF
CDR3 DNA: TGTGCCAGCAGTGAAGCAACCCCCTTGCGCATTCAGTACTTC
J gene: TRBJ2-4
V gene: TRBV6-1
D gene: NA
clone size: NA

CDR3 protein: CASSLLGPVSNQPQHF
CDR3 DNA: TGTGCCAGCAGTTTATTGGGCCCCGTGAGCAATCAGCCCCAGCATTTT
J gene: TRBJ1-5
V gene: TRBV12-3/TRBV12-4
D gene: NA
clone size: NA

CDR3 protein: CASSFTESSYNSPLHF
CDR3 DNA: TGTGCCAGCAGCTTTACCGAGAGCTCCTATAATTCACCCCTCCACTTT
J gene: TRBJ1-6
V gene: TRBV5-5
D gene: NA
clone size: many

CDR3 protein: CASSPDRGSTDTQYF
CDR3 DNA: TGCGCCAGCAGCCCGGACAGGGGTAGCACAGATACGCAGTATTTT
J gene: TRBJ2-3
V gene: TRBV4-3
D gene: TRBD1
clone size: NA

CDR3 protein: CASSYSGRKGDTEAFF
CDR3 DNA: TGTGCCAGCAGTTACTCGGGCCGGAAAGGAGACACTGAAGCTTTCTTT
J gene: TRBJ1-1
V gene: TRBV6-6
D gene: NA
clone size: many

CDR3 protein: CSARVGGLQPQHF
CDR3 DNA: TGCAGTGCTAGAGTAGGGGGACTTCAGCCCCAGCATTTT
J gene: TRBJ1-5
V gene: TRBV20-1
D gene: NA
clone size: many

CDR3 protein: CASSARQLDEKLFF
CDR3 DNA: TGTGCCAGCAGCGCCAGGCAATTGGATGAAAAACTGTTTTTT
J gene: TRBJ1-4
V gene: TRBV9
D gene: NA
clone size: few

CDR3 protein: CASSFTRDTGELFF
CDR3 DNA: TGTGCCAGCAGCTTCACGAGAGACACCGGGGAGCTGTTTTTT
J gene: TRBJ2-2
V gene: TRBV7-2
D gene: NA
clone size: few

CDR3 protein: CASSQDGTRKAFF
CDR3 DNA: TGCGCCAGCAGCCAAGATGGGACAAGAAAAGCTTTCTTT
J gene: TRBJ1-1
V gene: TRBV4-1
D gene: NA
clone size: NA

CDR3 protein: CASSPGQGLRSNQPQHF
CDR3 DNA: TGCGCCAGCAGCCCGGGACAGGGGTTGCGGAGCAATCAGCCCCAGCATTTT
J gene: TRBJ1-5
V gene: TRBV5-1
D gene: TRBD1
clone size: NA

CDR3 protein: CASSMGQVSVDEQYF
CDR3 DNA: TGTGCCAGCAGCATGGGACAGGTTAGCGTCGACGAGCAGTACTTC
J gene: TRBJ2-7
V gene: TRBV7-3
D gene: TRBD1
clone size: NA

CDR3 protein: CASSSRAGRDSPLHF
CDR3 DNA: TGTGCCAGCAGTTCCCGGGCAGGGAGGGATTCACCCCTCCACTTT
J gene: TRBJ1-6
V gene: TRBV27
D gene: NA
clone size: few

CDR3 protein: CASSLEGYYTF
CDR3 DNA: TGTGCCAGCAGCTTAGAGGGTTACTACACCTTC
J gene: TRBJ1-2
V gene: TRBV7-3
D gene: NA
clone size: many

CDR3 protein: CASSPRSGDSYNEQFF
CDR3 DNA: TGTGCCAGCAGCCCCCGGAGCGGCGACTCCTACAATGAGCAGTTCTTC
J gene: TRBJ2-1
V gene: TRBV7-2
D gene: NA
clone size: few

CDR3 protein: CASSRLTGGAGNQPQHF
CDR3 DNA: TGTGCCAGCAGCCGTCTAACAGGGGGCGCGGGCAATCAGCCCCAGCATTTT
J gene: TRBJ1-5
V gene: TRBV6-6
D gene: TRBD1
clone size: many

CDR3 protein: CASSLDGTGKGTQYF
CDR3 DNA: TGTGCCAGCAGCTTGGACGGGACAGGCAAGGGGACCCAGTACTTC
J gene: TRBJ2-5
V gene: TRBV5-8
D gene: TRBD1
clone size: few

CDR3 protein: CASSWFSGANVLTF
CDR3 DNA: TGTGCCAGCAGCTGGTTCTCTGGGGCCAACGTCCTGACTTTC
J gene: TRBJ2-6
V gene: TRBV6-2/TRBV6-3
D gene: NA
clone size: many

CDR3 protein: CASSQDTRAEKLFF
CDR3 DNA: TGCGCCAGCAGCCAAGATACCAGGGCTGAAAAACTGTTTTTT
J gene: TRBJ1-4
V gene: TRBV4-3
D gene: NA
clone size: few

CDR3 protein: CSARSFQGEVGNQPQHF
CDR3 DNA: TGCAGTGCTAGGAGCTTTCAGGGGGAGGTGGGCAATCAGCCCCAGCATTTT
J gene: TRBJ1-5
V gene: TRBV20-1
D gene: TRBD1
clone size: many

CDR3 protein: CASSPPIRYGYTF
CDR3 DNA: TGTGCCAGCAGCCCCCCTATAAGATATGGCTACACCTTC
J gene: TRBJ1-2
V gene: TRBV12-3/TRBV12-4
D gene: NA
clone size: NA

CDR3 protein: CSASSRWDEQYF
CDR3 DNA: TGCAGTGCTAGTTCTCGCTGGGACGAGCAGTACTTC
J gene: TRBJ2-7
V gene: TRBV20-1
D gene: NA
clone size: NA

CDR3 protein: CASSRIGKDSFYNSPLHF
CDR3 DNA: TGTGCCAGCAGCCGAATCGGCAAGGACAGTTTTTATAATTCACCCCTCCACTTT
J gene: TRBJ1-6
V gene: TRBV14
D gene: NA
clone size: NA

CDR3 protein: CSASGPGNEQFF
CDR3 DNA: TGCAGTGCTTCCGGGCCGGGCAATGAGCAGTTCTTC
J gene: TRBJ2-1
V gene: TRBV20-1
D gene: NA
clone size: many